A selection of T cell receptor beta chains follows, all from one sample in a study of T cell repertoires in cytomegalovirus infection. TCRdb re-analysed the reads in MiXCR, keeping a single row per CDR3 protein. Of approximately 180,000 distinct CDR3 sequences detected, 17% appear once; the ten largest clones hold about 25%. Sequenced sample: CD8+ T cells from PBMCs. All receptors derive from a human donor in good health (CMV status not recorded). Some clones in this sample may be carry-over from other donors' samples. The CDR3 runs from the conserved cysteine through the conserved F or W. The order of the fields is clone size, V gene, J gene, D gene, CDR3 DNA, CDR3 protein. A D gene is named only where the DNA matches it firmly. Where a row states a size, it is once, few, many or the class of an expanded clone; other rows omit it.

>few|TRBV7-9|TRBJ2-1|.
TGTGCCAGCAGCTTAGGACCCTGGACTATCGACAATGAGCAGTTCTTC
CASSLGPWTIDNEQFF
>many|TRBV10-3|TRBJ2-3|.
TGTGCCATCAGTGAGTCGTCAGATACGCAGTATTTT
CAISESSDTQYF
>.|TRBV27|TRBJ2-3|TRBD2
TGTGCCAGCAGTTCAGCGGGGTGGGAATTCGATACGCAGTATTTT
CASSSAGWEFDTQYF
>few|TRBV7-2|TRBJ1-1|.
TGTGCCAGCAGCTACGTAGGGGGAGAAGCTTTCTTT
CASSYVGGEAFF
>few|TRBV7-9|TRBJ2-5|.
TGTGCCAGCAGCCCCCCCTCGTGGATGGAGACCCAGTACTTC
CASSPPSWMETQYF
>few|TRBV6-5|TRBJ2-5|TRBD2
TGTGCCAGCAGTTACTCGATTAGCGGGGGCCCCAGGGAGACCCAGTACTTC
CASSYSISGGPRETQYF
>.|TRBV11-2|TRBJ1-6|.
TGTGCCAGCAGCTTACAGGCGGTTCGGGATTCACCCCTCCACTTT
CASSLQAVRDSPLHF
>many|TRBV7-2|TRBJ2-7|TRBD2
TGTGCCAGCAGCTTATTCGGGGGGGCCTACGAGCAGTACTTC
CASSLFGGAYEQYF
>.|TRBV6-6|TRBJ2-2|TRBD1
TGTGCCAGCAGTTACTCGAGGGACAGGGGTTCCACCGGGGAGCTGTTTTTT
CASSYSRDRGSTGELFF
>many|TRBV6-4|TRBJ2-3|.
TGTGCCAGCAGTGAAACGGGGGCCACAGATACGCAGTATTTT
CASSETGATDTQYF
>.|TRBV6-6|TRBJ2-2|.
TGTGCCAGCAATGGGGACGGCGAGCTCGGGGAGCTGTTTTTT
CASNGDGELGELFF
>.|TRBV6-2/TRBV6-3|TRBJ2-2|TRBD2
TGTGCCCGCAGTCGCACCTCGGGGGGGCCTGACACCGGGGAGCTGTTTTTT
CARSRTSGGPDTGELFF
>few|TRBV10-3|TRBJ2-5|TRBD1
TGTGCCATCAGTGAGGGGGACAGCCAAGAGACCCAGTACTTC
CAISEGDSQETQYF
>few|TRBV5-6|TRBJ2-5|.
TGTGCCAGCAGCTTGGGGGGTGGGGGAGGAGAGACCCAGTACTTC
CASSLGGGGGETQYF
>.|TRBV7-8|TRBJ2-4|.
TGTGCCAGCAGCGACAGACTCTCAGGTCCCAAAAACATTCAGTACTTC
CASSDRLSGPKNIQYF
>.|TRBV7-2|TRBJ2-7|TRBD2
TGTGCCAGCAGCTCTCAGCGGGAGCGCCTTCGGGACGAGCAGTACTTC
CASSSQRERLRDEQYF
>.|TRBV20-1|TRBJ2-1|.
TGCAGTGCTATTAAAGGGCGGGAGCAGTTCTTC
CSAIKGREQFF
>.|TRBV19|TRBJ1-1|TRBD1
TGTGCCAGTAGACGACAGGGCGGTAGGGAAAACACTGAAGCTTTCTTT
CASRRQGGRENTEAFF
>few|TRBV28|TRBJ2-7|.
TGTGCCAGCAGTTCCCCCGGGGATCCAACCTACGAGCAGTACTTC
CASSSPGDPTYEQYF
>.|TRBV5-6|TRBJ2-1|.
TGTGCCAGCACCTGGGGGGTAACTGAGCAGTTCTTC
CASTWGVTEQFF
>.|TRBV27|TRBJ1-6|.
TGTGCCAGCAGTTCCCCGGGGAGGGATAATTCACCCCTCCACTTT
CASSSPGRDNSPLHF
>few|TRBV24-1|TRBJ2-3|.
TGTGCCACCAGTGACCTTCAGGGATGCACAGATACGCAGTATTTT
CATSDLQGCTDTQYF
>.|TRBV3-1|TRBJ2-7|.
TGTGCCAGCAGCCAAGATCCAGCCCTAGAGCAGTACTTC
CASSQDPALEQYF
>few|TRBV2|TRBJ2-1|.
TGTGCCAGCAACGGAGATGAGCAGTTCTTC
CASNGDEQFF
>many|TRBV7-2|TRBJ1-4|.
TGTGCCAGCAGCTTTCCGTCGAGCGATCCGATCCCGGATGAAAAACTGTTTTTT
CASSFPSSDPIPDEKLFF
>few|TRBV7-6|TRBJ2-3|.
TGTGCCAGCAGCCCTCCGGGACACCTGAGAGATACGCAGTATTTT
CASSPPGHLRDTQYF
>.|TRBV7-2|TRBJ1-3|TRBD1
TGTGCCAGCAGCTTTGGACAGGGGGCGCGTGGAAACACCATATATTTT
CASSFGQGARGNTIYF
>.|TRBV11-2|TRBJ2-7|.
TGTGCCAGCAGCCGCAGTACGAACGAGCAGTACTTC
CASSRSTNEQYF
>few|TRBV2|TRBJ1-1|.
TGTGCCAGCAGTGAAGGGGGGACTGAAGCTTTCTTT
CASSEGGTEAFF